These T cell receptor beta chains were read from a single sample in a study of blood T cell repertoires in COVID-19. Some clones are missing from TCRdb's copy, which holds only in-frame ones; the method was immunoSEQ multiplex PCR. The sample gives some 150,000 clones, just over 85% of which show up once; about 1.6% is in the top ten. Sequences were obtained from peripheral blood. The receptors derive from a woman in her sixties with acute or convalescent COVID-19. The CDR3 runs from the conserved cysteine through the conserved F or W. The order of the fields is J gene, D gene, V gene, CDR3 protein. The D gene is left open where the match is weak.

j_gene: TRBJ2-2
d_gene: -
v_gene: TRBV7-9
CDR3aa: CASSRAEVTGELFF

j_gene: TRBJ1-3
d_gene: -
v_gene: TRBV2
CDR3aa: CASSERPWSSGNTIYF

j_gene: TRBJ2-7
d_gene: -
v_gene: TRBV15
CDR3aa: CATSRGTRVYEQYF

j_gene: TRBJ2-1
d_gene: TRBD1
v_gene: TRBV7-9
CDR3aa: CASSLAKGAYNEQFF

j_gene: TRBJ1-5
d_gene: TRBD1
v_gene: TRBV5-8
CDR3aa: CASSLVQGGNQPQHF

j_gene: TRBJ1-1
d_gene: -
v_gene: TRBV19
CDR3aa: CASSIQGEAFF

j_gene: TRBJ2-1
d_gene: TRBD2
v_gene: TRBV19
CDR3aa: CASSMASGVYNEQFF

j_gene: TRBJ2-7
d_gene: -
v_gene: TRBV7-9
CDR3aa: CASSPRDRYEQYF

j_gene: TRBJ2-5
d_gene: TRBD2
v_gene: TRBV19
CDR3aa: CASSSPLAGGKETQYF

j_gene: TRBJ1-2
d_gene: TRBD1
v_gene: TRBV7-6
CDR3aa: CASSLRDRGRDYGYTF

j_gene: TRBJ2-7
d_gene: TRBD1
v_gene: TRBV2
CDR3aa: CASSVTGVHEQYF

j_gene: TRBJ1-2
d_gene: -
v_gene: TRBV5-1
CDR3aa: CASSSSAGQGYTF

j_gene: TRBJ1-1
d_gene: TRBD1
v_gene: TRBV6-6
CDR3aa: CASSYTGQENTEAFF

j_gene: TRBJ2-2
d_gene: -
v_gene: TRBV7-3
CDR3aa: CASSLRGSSRTGRAGELFF

j_gene: TRBJ2-3
d_gene: -
v_gene: TRBV5-1
CDR3aa: CASSSAGRTNGADTQYF

j_gene: TRBJ2-1
d_gene: -
v_gene: TRBV7-3
CDR3aa: CASSSRTGPNEQFF

j_gene: TRBJ2-3
d_gene: TRBD2
v_gene: TRBV5-4
CDR3aa: CASSFGVAGLTDTQYF

j_gene: TRBJ1-1
d_gene: TRBD1
v_gene: TRBV10-3
CDR3aa: CAISDPPGGAETEAFF

j_gene: TRBJ1-1
d_gene: -
v_gene: TRBV6-4
CDR3aa: CASSWGQNTEAFF

j_gene: TRBJ1-2
d_gene: TRBD1
v_gene: TRBV6-5
CDR3aa: CASSYSYGTDSGYTF

j_gene: TRBJ1-2
d_gene: TRBD1
v_gene: TRBV12-3/TRBV12-4
CDR3aa: CASSPTGFGYTF

j_gene: TRBJ2-1
d_gene: -
v_gene: TRBV24-1
CDR3aa: CATSEWDTNNEQFF

j_gene: TRBJ2-5
d_gene: TRBD2
v_gene: TRBV5-1
CDR3aa: CASSSGLAGIKETQYF

j_gene: TRBJ2-5
d_gene: -
v_gene: TRBV5-8
CDR3aa: CASSLEWGQQETQYF

j_gene: TRBJ2-1
d_gene: -
v_gene: TRBV2
CDR3aa: CASSEYGEQFF

j_gene: TRBJ2-7
d_gene: TRBD1
v_gene: TRBV9
CDR3aa: CASSVSGQGNEQYF

j_gene: TRBJ1-2
d_gene: -
v_gene: TRBV6-2/TRBV6-3
CDR3aa: CASSLRPTRDYGYTF

j_gene: TRBJ2-1
d_gene: -
v_gene: TRBV25-1
CDR3aa: CASSRPGQNDNEQFF

j_gene: TRBJ2-7
d_gene: TRBD1
v_gene: TRBV9
CDR3aa: CASSLSSGQGYDEQYF

j_gene: TRBJ2-7
d_gene: TRBD1
v_gene: TRBV7-2
CDR3aa: CASGQGFLYEQYF

j_gene: TRBJ2-2
d_gene: TRBD2
v_gene: TRBV11-1
CDR3aa: CASSRVLAVNTGELFF

j_gene: TRBJ1-5
d_gene: -
v_gene: TRBV4-3
CDR3aa: CASSQDRGRDSNQPQHF

j_gene: TRBJ2-7
d_gene: -
v_gene: TRBV11-3
CDR3aa: CASSLRGSYEQYF

j_gene: TRBJ2-5
d_gene: TRBD2
v_gene: TRBV5-4
CDR3aa: CASSLETGLEEETQYF

j_gene: TRBJ1-1
d_gene: -
v_gene: TRBV19
CDR3aa: CASGGGTEAFF

j_gene: TRBJ2-5
d_gene: -
v_gene: TRBV19
CDR3aa: CASSISSGRWETQYF

j_gene: TRBJ2-7
d_gene: TRBD2
v_gene: TRBV19
CDR3aa: CASSTALAANYEQYF

j_gene: TRBJ2-2
d_gene: TRBD1
v_gene: TRBV9
CDR3aa: CASSVNPKAGTGEQGELFF

j_gene: TRBJ1-2
d_gene: TRBD1
v_gene: TRBV27
CDR3aa: CASSSRQGVGYGYTF

j_gene: TRBJ2-7
d_gene: -
v_gene: TRBV28
CDR3aa: CASSAVNYEQYF

j_gene: TRBJ2-1
d_gene: TRBD2
v_gene: TRBV11-3
CDR3aa: CASSPSGGAYNEQFF

j_gene: TRBJ1-2
d_gene: TRBD1
v_gene: TRBV28
CDR3aa: CASSLSVGQGLAGYTF

j_gene: TRBJ1-1
d_gene: -
v_gene: TRBV6-5
CDR3aa: CASSYSGGQGTEAFF

j_gene: TRBJ2-3
d_gene: -
v_gene: TRBV5-1
CDR3aa: CASSLPFPSSILRADTQYF

j_gene: TRBJ2-2
d_gene: -
v_gene: TRBV12-1
CDR3aa: CASSHNRDSPGELFF

j_gene: TRBJ2-2
d_gene: TRBD2
v_gene: TRBV7-3
CDR3aa: CASSATSGNTGELFF

j_gene: TRBJ2-7
d_gene: -
v_gene: TRBV28
CDR3aa: CASSGGPVGEQYF

j_gene: TRBJ1-3
d_gene: -
v_gene: TRBV19
CDR3aa: CASSTGAGAWNTIYF

j_gene: TRBJ1-1
d_gene: TRBD1
v_gene: TRBV5-1
CDR3aa: CASSWGQFGTEAFF

j_gene: TRBJ2-7
d_gene: -
v_gene: TRBV9
CDR3aa: CATNPRWWAGPYEQYF

j_gene: TRBJ1-2
d_gene: TRBD1
v_gene: TRBV4-3
CDR3aa: CASSPGQGAFGYTF

j_gene: TRBJ1-3
d_gene: -
v_gene: TRBV6-5
CDR3aa: CASSYQGISSGNTIYF

j_gene: TRBJ2-1
d_gene: -
v_gene: TRBV19
CDR3aa: CASSRQGMENEQFF

j_gene: TRBJ2-2
d_gene: -
v_gene: TRBV9
CDR3aa: CASSRRSLNTGELFF

j_gene: TRBJ2-2
d_gene: TRBD1
v_gene: TRBV9
CDR3aa: CASSPQGGLTGELFF

j_gene: TRBJ1-2
d_gene: -
v_gene: TRBV7-2
CDR3aa: CASSRKTSGNGGYTF

j_gene: TRBJ2-7
d_gene: -
v_gene: TRBV15
CDR3aa: CATSRGGRAGGAYEQYF

j_gene: TRBJ1-1
d_gene: -
v_gene: TRBV6-2/TRBV6-3
CDR3aa: CASSYTLYTEAFF

j_gene: TRBJ1-1
d_gene: TRBD1
v_gene: TRBV30
CDR3aa: CAWIFHRGQNTEAFF

j_gene: TRBJ1-1
d_gene: -
v_gene: TRBV30
CDR3aa: CAWSVAGHSNTEAFF